This T cell receptor (beta chain) was identified during a study of CD8+ T cells in alopecia areata. Study as a whole: Oral tofacitinib (5 to 10 mg twice daily) was administered to treated patients.

Germline V CDR1 and CDR2: MNHEY, SMNVEV (reference sequence). Trimming took 4 bases from V and 5 from J; bases not matched to a gene: 8. The CDR3 is 15 amino acids. Reverse transcription of extracted RNA yielded cDNA, which provided the sequencing template. This table comes from immunoSEQ multiplex PCR, and its TCRdb copy is limited to in-frame clones, with some not included. The data show approximately 63,000 clones, with roughly three fifths seen just once and around a sixth held by the top ten. In its sample, this clone was seen a few times. V is TRBV27 and J is TRBJ1-1; 9 bases align to TRBD1. The sequence was collected from a human donor with alopecia areata. Sequenced material: CD8+ T cells sorted from blood, taken at week 0. CDR3 DNA sequence: TGTGCCAGCAGTTCAACAGGGGGCGGGGGGACTGAAGCTTTCTTT. This codes for CASSSTGGGGTEAFF.